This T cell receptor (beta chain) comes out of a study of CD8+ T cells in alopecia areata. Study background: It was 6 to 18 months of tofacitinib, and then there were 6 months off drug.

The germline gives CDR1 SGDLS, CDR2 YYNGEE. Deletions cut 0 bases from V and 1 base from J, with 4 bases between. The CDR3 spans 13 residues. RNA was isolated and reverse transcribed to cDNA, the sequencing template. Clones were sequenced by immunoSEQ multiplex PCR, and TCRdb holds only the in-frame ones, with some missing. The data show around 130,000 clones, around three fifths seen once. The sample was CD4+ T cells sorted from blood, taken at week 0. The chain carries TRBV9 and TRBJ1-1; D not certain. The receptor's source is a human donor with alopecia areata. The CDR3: CASSVDRNTEAFF. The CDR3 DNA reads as TGTGCCAGCAGCGTAGACAGGAACACTGAAGCTTTCTTT.